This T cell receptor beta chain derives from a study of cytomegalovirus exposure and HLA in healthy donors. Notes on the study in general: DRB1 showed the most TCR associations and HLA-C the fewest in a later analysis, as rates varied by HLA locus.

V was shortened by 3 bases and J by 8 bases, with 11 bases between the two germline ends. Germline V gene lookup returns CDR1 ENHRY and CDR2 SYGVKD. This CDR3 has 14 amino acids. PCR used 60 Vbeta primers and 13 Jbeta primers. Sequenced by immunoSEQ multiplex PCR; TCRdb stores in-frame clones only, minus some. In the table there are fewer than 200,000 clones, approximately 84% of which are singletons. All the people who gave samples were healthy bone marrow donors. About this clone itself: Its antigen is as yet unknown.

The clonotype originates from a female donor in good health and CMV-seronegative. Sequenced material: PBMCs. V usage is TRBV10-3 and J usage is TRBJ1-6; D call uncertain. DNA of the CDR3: TGTGCCATCAGTGACGAGGGTATCCATTCACCCCTCCACTTT. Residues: CAISDEGIHSPLHF.